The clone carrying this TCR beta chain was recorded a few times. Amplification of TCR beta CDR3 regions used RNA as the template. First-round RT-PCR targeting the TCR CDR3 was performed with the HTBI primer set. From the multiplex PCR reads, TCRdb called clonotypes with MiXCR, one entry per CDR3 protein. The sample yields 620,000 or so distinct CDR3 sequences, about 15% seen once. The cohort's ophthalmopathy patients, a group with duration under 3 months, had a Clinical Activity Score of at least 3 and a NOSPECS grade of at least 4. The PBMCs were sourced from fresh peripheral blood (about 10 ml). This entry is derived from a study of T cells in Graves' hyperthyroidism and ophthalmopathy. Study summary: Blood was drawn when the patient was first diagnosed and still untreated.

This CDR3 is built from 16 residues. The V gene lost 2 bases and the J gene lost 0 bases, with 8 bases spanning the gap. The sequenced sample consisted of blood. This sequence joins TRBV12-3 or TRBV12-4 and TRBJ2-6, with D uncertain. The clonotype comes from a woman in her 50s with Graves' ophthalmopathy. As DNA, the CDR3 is TGTGCCAGCAGTTTAAATATCGGCTCTGGGGCCAACGTCCTGACTTTC. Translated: CASSLNIGSGANVLTF.